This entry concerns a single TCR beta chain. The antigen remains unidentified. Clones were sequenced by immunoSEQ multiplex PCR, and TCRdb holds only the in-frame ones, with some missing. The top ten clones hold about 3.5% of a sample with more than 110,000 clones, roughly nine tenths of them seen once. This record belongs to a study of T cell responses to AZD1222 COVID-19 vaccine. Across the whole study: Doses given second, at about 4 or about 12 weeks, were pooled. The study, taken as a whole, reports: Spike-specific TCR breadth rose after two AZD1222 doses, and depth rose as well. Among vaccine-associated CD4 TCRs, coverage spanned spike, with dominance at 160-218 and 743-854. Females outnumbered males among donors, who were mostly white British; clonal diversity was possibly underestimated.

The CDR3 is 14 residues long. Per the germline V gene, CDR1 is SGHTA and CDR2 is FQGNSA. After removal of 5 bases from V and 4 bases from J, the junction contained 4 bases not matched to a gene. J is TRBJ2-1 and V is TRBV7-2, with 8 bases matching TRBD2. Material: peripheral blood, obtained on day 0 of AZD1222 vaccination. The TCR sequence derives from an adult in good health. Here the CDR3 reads CASSISGKYNEQFF. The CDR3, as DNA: TGTGCCAGCAGCATTAGCGGGAAGTACAATGAGCAGTTCTTC.